The clone carrying this T cell receptor (beta chain) has just a few counts. The sample comes from a study of blood T cell repertoires in COVID-19. Some clones are missing from TCRdb's copy, which holds only in-frame ones; the method was immunoSEQ multiplex PCR. The profile shows roughly 230,000 clones, 70% to 85% of them singletons. The sequence was obtained from a woman aged 55-70 years who had recovered from COVID-19. Sequenced material: PBMCs or T cells enriched from blood (not recorded which).

CDR3 sequence reads: CASSSGQGLTGGYTF. The CDR3 DNA reads as TGTGCCAGCAGCTCGGGACAGGGCCTAACGGGTGGCTACACCTTC. V is TRBV7-9 and J is TRBJ1-2; 9 bases agree with TRBD1. This CDR3 has 15 residues. Germline V gene sequence: CDR1 SEHNR, CDR2 FQNEAQ (reference sequence). Trimming took 4 bases from V and 7 from J; bases not matched to a gene: 10.